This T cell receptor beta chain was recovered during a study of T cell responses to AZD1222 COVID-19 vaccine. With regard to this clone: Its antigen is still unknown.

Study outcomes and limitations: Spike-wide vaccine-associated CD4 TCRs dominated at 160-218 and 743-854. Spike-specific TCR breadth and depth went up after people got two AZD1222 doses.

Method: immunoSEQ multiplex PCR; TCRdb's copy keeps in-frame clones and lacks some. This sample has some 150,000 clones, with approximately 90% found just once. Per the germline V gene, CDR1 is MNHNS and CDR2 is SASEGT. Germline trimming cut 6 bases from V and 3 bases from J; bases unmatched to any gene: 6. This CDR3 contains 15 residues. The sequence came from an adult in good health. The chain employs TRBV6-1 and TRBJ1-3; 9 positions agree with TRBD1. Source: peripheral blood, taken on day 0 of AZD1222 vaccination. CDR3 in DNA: TGTGCCAGCAGCCACACAGGGGGCGGTGGAAACACCATATATTTT. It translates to CASSHTGGGGNTIYF.